Each of the 23 T cell receptor beta chains below was sequenced from the same sample in a study of response to subunit inactivated influenza vaccine. TCRdb passed the RT-PCR reads through MiXCR, listing each CDR3 protein once. Of about 570,000 distinct CDR3 sequences listed, 11% are singletons. These data also formed part of another study, on T cells expressing NK-cell markers. That report notes: 5'RACE template switching built TCR beta cDNA with unique molecular identifiers.

Sample: PBMCs from blood, taken on the day of vaccination. These receptors all come from a man in his fifties or sixties who received an inactivated influenza vaccine.

This clonotype was counted between two and nine times. The V and J genes are TRBV15 and TRBJ2-5, with 9 bases aligning to TRBD2. Germline CDR1 is LNHNV and CDR2 is YYDKDF (reference sequence). J gave up 0 bases and V 2 bases, and 7 bases lay outside the gene matches. The CDR3 is 17 residues long. Here the CDR3 DNA reads TGTGCCACCAGCAGATCAAGACTAGCGGAGTACCAAGAGACCCAGTACTTC. Encoded protein: CATSRSRLAEYQETQYF.

The chain recombines TRBV5-1 with TRBJ2-3; tentatively, D is TRBD1 or TRBD2 (5 bases each). CDR1 is SGHRS, CDR2 YFSETQ, per germline. V dropped 0 bases and J dropped 1 base, with 15 bases sitting between them. This CDR3 is built from 17 residues. The CDR3 loop is CASSLDGTNPGTDTQYF. CDR3 nucleotides: TGCGCCAGCAGCTTGGACGGGACCAACCCGGGCACAGATACGCAGTATTTT.

The chain combines TRBV3-1 with TRBJ2-3; D gene ambiguous. This CDR3 has 14 residues. V lost 4 bases and J 4 bases, leaving 12 bases between the germline ends. The germline CDR1 and CDR2 sequences are LGHDT and YNNKEL (reference sequence). The CDR3 reads CASSLNQLADTQYF. In nucleotides, the CDR3 is TGTGCCAGCAGCCTTAATCAGCTAGCAGATACGCAGTATTTT.

The V and J genes are TRBV7-2 and TRBJ2-2; D remains ambiguous. Looked up from germline, CDR1 is SGHTA and CDR2 is FQGNSA. V was cut by 5 bases and J by 2 bases, with 15 bases left in between. The CDR3 is made up of 16 amino acids. The CDR3 DNA is TGTGCCAGCAGCCCGCCGTCCGGTCGCAACACCGGGGAGCTGTTTTTT. Translation: CASSPPSGRNTGELFF. Based on the CDR3 plus reference TRBV7-2 and TRBJ2-2, the full variable domain is GAGVSQSPSNKVTEKGKDVELRCDPISGHTALYWYRQSLGQGLEFLIYFQGNSAPDKSGLPSDRFSAERTGGSVSTLTIQRTQQEDSAVYLCASSPPSGRNTGELFFGEGSRLTVL.

The chain joins TRBV7-2 to TRBJ2-7, with unresolved D. The length of the CDR3 is 13 residues. Germline CDR1 reads SGHTA; CDR2 reads FQGNSA. The V end was cut by 5 bases, the J end by 6 bases, with 14 bases between. CDR3 coding DNA: TGTGCCAGCAGCATGATGAACAGTGCCGAGCAGTACTTC. It is translated as CASSMMNSAEQYF.

The chain employs TRBV12-3 or TRBV12-4 and TRBJ2-2; D uncertain. V gave up 5 bases and J gave up 0 bases, with 7 bases separating them. The length of the CDR3 is 14 residues. The CDR3 loop is CASSPIANTGELFF. As DNA, the CDR3 is TGTGCCAGCAGTCCAATAGCGAACACCGGGGAGCTGTTTTTT.

The rearrangement links TRBV11-2 to TRBJ1-2; the match to TRBD1 covers 8 bases. The CDR3 runs 12 residues. The junction had 4 bases not matched to a gene; V was cut back by 5 bases and J by 8 bases. From germline, CDR1 is SGHAT and CDR2 FQNNGV. CDR3 sequence (DNA): TGTGCCAGCAGCACAGACAGGGGAGGCTACACCTTC. Residues: CASSTDRGGYTF.

On this clonotype: An end of the junction differs from the germline gene, which may be a read error. The J gene is TRBJ2-7, the V gene TRBV20-1; 8 bases fit TRBD2. Looked up from germline, CDR1 is DFQATT and CDR2 is SNEGSKA (reference sequence). The CDR3 is made up of 15 amino acids. As DNA, the CDR3 is TGCAGTGCGCCTTCCGGGGGGGGACAAAACTACCAGCAGTACTTC. Translation gives CSAPSGGGQNYQQYF.

Only a few counts were recorded for this clonotype. V gene TRBV6-1 combines with J gene TRBJ1-3; TRBD1 is a possible D gene (6 bases). Germline-derived CDR1 and CDR2 are MNHNS and SASEGT. The V gene lost 6 bases and the J gene lost 5 bases, with 23 bases spanning the gap. The CDR3 has 17 amino acids. The DNA for the CDR3 is TGTGCCAGCAGAGATACAGGACAGCTTATAACGAGAAACACCATATATTTT. Translating it yields CASRDTGQLITRNTIYF.

This clonotype was seen ten or more times. The chain combines TRBV29-1 with TRBJ2-3; D possibly uses TRBD1 or TRBD2 (5 bases each). The length of the CDR3 is 14 residues. Per germline, CDR1 SQVTM and CDR2 ANQGSEA. The V end was cut by 3 bases, the J end by 0 bases, with 10 bases between. The CDR3 bases are TGCAGCGTTGAGTCGGGGCCTAGCACAGATACGCAGTATTTT. Translated: CSVESGPSTDTQYF.

This clonotype turned up a few times. The chain combines TRBV10-3 with TRBJ2-5; 10 nucleotides agree with TRBD2. Germline V gene sequence: CDR1 ENHRY, CDR2 SYGVKD. The CDR3 totals 21 residues. After removal of 3 bases from V and 2 bases from J, the junction contained 21 bases not matched to a gene. CDR3 residues: CAISERGGGGLAQERQETQYF. The DNA for the CDR3 is TGTGCCATCAGTGAAAGGGGAGGCGGGGGACTAGCGCAAGAGCGGCAAGAGACCCAGTACTTC.

The chain uses TRBV14 and TRBJ1-6; a weak D match, TRBD1 (6 bases). CDR1 is SGHDN, CDR2 FVKESK, per germline. The CDR3 loop spans 15 amino acids. Trimming took 3 bases from V and 3 from J, leaving 9 bases between them. The CDR3 coding sequence is TGTGCCAGCAGCCATGGACAGTACTATAATTCACCCCTCCACTTT. Its translation is CASSHGQYYNSPLHF.

This clonotype was found a few times. This chain connects TRBV28 to TRBJ2-2, with 10 nucleotides matching TRBD2. CDR1 is MDHEN, CDR2 SYDVKM, per germline. The CDR3 consists of 16 residues. Trimming cost V 6 bases and J 0 bases; bases outside gene matches: 4. This CDR3 reads CASSRGLAANTGELFF. CDR3 DNA sequence: TGTGCCAGCAGCCGAGGACTAGCGGCGAACACCGGGGAGCTGTTTTTT. The full variable domain, rest sourced from reference TRBV28 and TRBJ2-2, is DVKVTQSSRYLVKRTGEKVFLECVQDMDHENMFWYRQDPGLGLRLIYFSYDVKMKEKGDIPEGYSVSREKKERFSLILESASTNQTSMYLCASSRGLAANTGELFFGEGSRLTVL.

V and J are TRBV23-1 and TRBJ2-1; a possible D gene is TRBD1 (5 bases). TRBV23-1 is designated an ORF whose function remains uncertain. This CDR3 spans 13 amino acids. V gave up 10 bases and J gave up 4 bases, with 14 bases separating them. The DNA of the CDR3 is TGCGCCAACCTTGGGGCCCCGTACAATGAGCAGTTCTTC. It is translated as CANLGAPYNEQFF.

Only a few counts were recorded for this clonotype. The V call is TRBV14, the J call TRBJ2-3; a weak D match, TRBD2 (6 bases). The CDR3 has 13 residues. Germline CDR1 reads SGHDN; CDR2 reads FVKESK. V was cut by 4 bases and J by 7 bases, with 12 bases left in between. The CDR3 DNA is TGTGCCAGCAGCCGACTAGGTCCCAATACGCAGTATTTT. It specifies CASSRLGPNTQYF.

The chain carries TRBV6-2 or TRBV6-3 and TRBJ2-2; TRBD2 matches 9 bases. CDR1 MNHEY and CDR2 SVGEGT come from the germline V gene. This CDR3 spans 15 amino acids. Trimming cost V 7 bases and J 4 bases; bases outside gene matches: 7. The CDR3 nucleotides read TGTGCCAGCACCCAGGGGACTAGCAGCACCGGGGAGCTGTTTTTT. This codes for CASTQGTSSTGELFF.

J is TRBJ1-4 and V is TRBV7-2; D not certain. CDR1 and CDR2 from the germline V gene are SGHTA and FQGNSA. Trimming left V 0 bases short and J 6 bases short, with 11 bases between. The CDR3 sequence is 15 residues long. CDR3: CASSLAGSRDEKLFF. The CDR3 DNA follows: TGTGCCAGCAGCTTAGCGGGCTCGCGTGATGAAAAACTGTTTTTT.

There are a few counts of this clonotype. The chain carries TRBV12-3 or TRBV12-4 and TRBJ1-2, with D tentatively TRBD1 (6 bases). This CDR3 comprises 13 residues. The germline V and J ends were trimmed by 7 bases and 4 bases, with 13 bases remaining between them. In nucleotides, the CDR3 is TGTGCCAGCACCCCAGAAGGGGGCTATGGCTACACCTTC. Translated: CASTPEGGYGYTF.

J is TRBJ1-4 and V is TRBV11-1, with 8 nucleotides matching TRBD1. CDR1 SGHAT and CDR2 FQDESV come from the germline V gene (reference sequence). The CDR3 is 15 amino acids. The V and J ends lost 4 bases and 3 bases, in that order; junction bases with no gene match: 4. CDR3 sequence: CASSSTGEANEKLFF. The CDR3 DNA reads TGTGCCAGCAGCTCGACAGGGGAAGCTAATGAAAAACTGTTTTTT.

The rearrangement uses TRBV14 and TRBJ2-1, with TRBD2 identical over 10 bases. Trimming removed 4 bases from V and 1 base from J; junction bases left unmatched: 19. This CDR3 is built from 21 residues. Germline values: CDR1 SGHDN, CDR2 FVKESK. The CDR3 DNA follows: TGTGCCAGCAGCCTTGGGGCCCTAGCGGGGGCCCTCCAGAGGTCCTACAATGAGCAGTTCTTC. As protein: CASSLGALAGALQRSYNEQFF.

The chain couples TRBV4-3 to TRBJ2-1; 10 nucleotides match TRBD1. Germline values: CDR1 LGHNA, CDR2 YSLEER. The CDR3 has 17 amino acids. The ends lost 0 bases at V and 5 bases at J; junction bases unmatched: 7. This chain's CDR3 is CASSQEWRQGANNEQFF. The CDR3 bases are TGCGCCAGCAGCCAAGAATGGAGACAGGGGGCAAACAATGAGCAGTTCTTC.

This clonotype turned up a few times. One junction end does not reproduce the germline sequence, and a read error may be involved. The chain uses TRBV5-6 and TRBJ2-1; no clear D gene. The CDR3 is 14 residues long. Germline V gene data show CDR1 as SGHDT and CDR2 as YYEEEE. The CDR3 coding sequence is TGTGCCAGCAGGTTGGTCGGAGAGTACAATGAGCAGTTCTTC. Amino acids: CASRLVGEYNEQFF.

This clonotype has just a few counts. V is TRBV7-8 and J is TRBJ2-3; D may be TRBD1 or TRBD2 (5 bases each). Looked up from germline, CDR1 is SGHVS and CDR2 is FQNEAQ. This CDR3 is built from 16 residues. Trimming stripped 5 bases from V and 2 bases from J, with 17 bases between. As DNA, the CDR3 is TGTGCCAGCAGCCGGGGTTCAGGGTCGGTCACAGATACGCAGTATTTT. Amino acid sequence: CASSRGSGSVTDTQYF.